The 27 T cell receptor beta chains below come from one sample, sequenced in a study of technical replicates of blood from several donors. The protocol was immunoSEQ multiplex PCR, while the TCRdb copy is restricted to in-frame clones and leaves out a portion. The sample consists of some 14,000 clones, 80% of them appearing once. The sample taken for sequencing was PBMCs. The source is a human donor in good health.

The CDR3 sequence is CASRLNPGGQGAGNTEAFF. The CDR3 bases are TGTGCCAGCAGACTAAACCCAGGGGGACAGGGGGCGGGGAACACTGAAGCTTTCTTT. V usage is TRBV11-2 and J usage is TRBJ1-1, with 12 nucleotides matching TRBD1. Germline CDR1 and CDR2: SGHAT and FQNNGV. Unmatched junction bases numbered 15, after V lost 6 bases and J lost 1 base. This CDR3 is built from 19 residues.

The chain joins TRBV27 to TRBJ2-7; 8 bases agree with TRBD1. CDR1 is MNHEY, CDR2 SMNVEV, per germline (reference sequence). This CDR3 region has 14 residues. Trimming took 7 bases from V and 3 from J; bases not matched to a gene: 8. The CDR3 nucleotides are TGTGCCAGCAAACCGGGACAGGAGATCTACGAGCAGTACTTC. Residues: CASKPGQEIYEQYF.

The chain recombines TRBV18 with TRBJ1-1; the D gene is possibly TRBD1 (6 bases). V gave up 6 bases and J gave up 2 bases, with 16 bases separating them. This CDR3 region has 15 residues. CDR1 is KGHSH, CDR2 LQKENI, per germline. CDR3 loop: CASSSVPGTNTEAFF. The DNA for the CDR3 is TGTGCCAGCTCCTCAGTTCCGGGGACAAACACTGAAGCTTTCTTT.

CDR3 region: CASSPGGQVEAFF. Here the CDR3 DNA reads TGTGCCAGCAGCCCAGGGGGACAAGTTGAAGCTTTCTTT. The chain couples TRBV11-3 to TRBJ1-1; 7 bases match TRBD1. The CDR3 is made up of 13 amino acids. CDR1 is SGHNT and CDR2 is YENEEA in the germline V gene. Trimming at V came to 5 bases and at J to 7 bases, leaving 7 bases not matched to a gene.

The chain joins TRBV28 to TRBJ1-1; possibly TRBD1 for D (6 bases). Germline lookup yields CDR1 MDHEN and CDR2 SYDVKM. CDR3 length: 15 residues. Trimming pared 6 bases from V and 7 bases from J, leaving 21 bases between. CDR3 region: CASSPQQGALGEAFF. DNA of the CDR3: TGTGCCAGCAGCCCACAACAGGGAGCCCTCGGTGAAGCTTTCTTT.

The CDR3 coding sequence is TGTGCCAGCAGTCCAGCGGCTATCCCGGGGGCCCAGTACTTC. Its protein is CASSPAAIPGAQYF. The V and J genes are TRBV6-5 and TRBJ2-5, with D perhaps matching TRBD2 (6 bases). The CDR3 has 14 residues. Germline loops: CDR1 MNHEY, CDR2 SVGAGI. Trimming cost V 5 bases and J 9 bases, with 19 bases left between them.

This clone was seen a single time. This chain joins TRBV11-2 and TRBJ2-2; D remains unclear. V gave up 0 bases and J gave up 4 bases, with 6 bases separating them. Germline V lookup: CDR1 SGHAT, CDR2 FQNNGV. The CDR3 contains 14 residues. The CDR3 loop reads CASSLEAFTGELFF. Here the CDR3 DNA reads TGTGCCAGCAGCTTAGAGGCCTTCACCGGGGAGCTGTTTTTT.

The V call is TRBV5-1, the J call TRBJ2-3; 15 bases match TRBD2. Trimming cost V 2 bases and J 7 bases; bases outside gene matches: 5. Germline V gene data show CDR1 as SGHRS and CDR2 as YFSETQ. This CDR3 has 16 amino acids. The CDR3 DNA follows: TGCGCCAGCAGCTTATCCGGGACTAGCGGGAGGAATACGCAGTATTTT. As protein: CASSLSGTSGRNTQYF.

CDR3 sequence: CASRRGAGRVSTYEQYF. The DNA of the CDR3 is TGTGCCAGCAGACGGGGGGCAGGGCGGGTATCAACCTACGAGCAGTACTTC. The rearrangement links TRBV2 to TRBJ2-7, with D tentatively TRBD2 (7 bases). With 6 bases removed from V and 2 bases from J, the gap between germline ends came to 23 bases. The CDR3 length is 17 residues. Germline loops: CDR1 SNHLY, CDR2 FYNNEI.

The rearrangement uses TRBV19 and TRBJ1-5, with D unresolved. Trimming took 6 bases from V and 0 from J, leaving 9 bases between them. CDR3 size: 14 residues. Per the germline V gene, CDR1 is LNHDA and CDR2 is SQIVND (reference sequence). CDR3 sequence reads: CASSSGHSNQPQHF. CDR3 DNA: TGTGCCAGTAGCTCTGGGCATAGCAATCAGCCCCAGCATTTT. The whole variable domain, remainder taken from reference TRBV19 and TRBJ1-5, is DGGITQSPKYLFRKEGQNVTLSCEQNLNHDAMYWYRQDPGQGLRLIYYSQIVNDFQKGDIAEGYSVSREKKESFPLTVTSAQKNPTAFYLCASSSGHSNQPQHFGDGTRLSIL.

The V call is TRBV28, the J call TRBJ1-5, with D maybe TRBD1 (5 bases). This CDR3 region has 13 residues. V lost 6 bases and J 6 bases, leaving 12 bases between the germline ends. From germline, CDR1 is MDHEN and CDR2 SYDVKM. CDR3 region: CASRFQGLQPQHF. In DNA form, the CDR3 reads TGTGCCAGCAGGTTTCAGGGACTTCAGCCCCAGCATTTT. Full variable domain (missing parts from reference TRBV28 and TRBJ1-5): DVKVTQSSRYLVKRTGEKVFLECVQDMDHENMFWYRQDPGLGLRLIYFSYDVKMKEKGDIPEGYSVSREKKERFSLILESASTNQTSMYLCASRFQGLQPQHFGDGTRLSIL.

The chain uses TRBV4-2 and TRBJ2-1; 9 bases align to TRBD2. The germline CDR1 and CDR2 sequences are LGHNA and YNFKEQ. The CDR3 runs to 16 residues. Unmatched junction bases numbered 4, after V lost 0 bases and J lost 4 bases. The chain's CDR3 is CASSQDYLAGYNEQFF. Here the CDR3 DNA reads TGTGCCAGCAGCCAAGATTACCTAGCGGGGTACAATGAGCAGTTCTTC.

The rearrangement links TRBV4-2 to TRBJ1-5; possibly TRBD1 for D (5 bases). The CDR3 is made up of 15 amino acids. V lost 0 bases, J lost 5 bases, and 11 bases lay in between. The germline gives CDR1 LGHNA, CDR2 YNFKEQ. In DNA, the CDR3 is TGTGCCAGCAGCCAAGATCGCCAGGGCCATCAGCCCCAGCATTTT. Protein: CASSQDRQGHQPQHF.

The chain couples TRBV6-1 to TRBJ2-1, with TRBD1 as a possible D gene (6 bases). The V gene's germline CDR1 is MNHNS and CDR2 SASEGT. The V end was cut by 6 bases, the J end by 7 bases, with 19 bases between. The CDR3 is made up of 15 amino acids. CDR3 DNA sequence: TGTGCCAGCAGCGCGTTAATGGGGGCCAGGAATGAGCAGTTCTTC. This sequence encodes CASSALMGARNEQFF.

V and J are TRBV27 and TRBJ2-3, with D uncertain. V was clipped by 2 bases and J by 1 base, with 4 bases between them. Germline loops: CDR1 MNHEY, CDR2 SMNVEV (reference sequence). This CDR3 comprises 13 residues. CDR3 residues: CASSLRRTDTQYF. The CDR3 DNA reads TGTGCCAGCAGTTTACGTCGCACAGATACGCAGTATTTT.

This clone appeared a few times. V gene TRBV30 combines with J gene TRBJ1-5; TRBD1 might be the D (6 bases). Germline CDR1 is GTSNPN and CDR2 is SVGIG (reference sequence). Trimming removed 2 bases at V and 2 bases at J, with 10 bases between. The CDR3 has 14 residues. The CDR3 DNA reads TGTGCCTGGAGTACGGCAGGGGGCAATCAGCCCCAGCATTTT. Translating gives CAWSTAGGNQPQHF.

V and J are TRBV10-3 and TRBJ2-3, with 11 nucleotides matching TRBD2. Germline V gives CDR1 ENHRY, CDR2 SYGVKD. V lost 6 bases and J lost 2; bases outside the gene matches: 7. The CDR3 spans 16 residues. The CDR3, as DNA: TGTGCCATCAGCGCTAGGACTAGCGGGCTCACAGATACGCAGTATTTT. Protein sequence: CAISARTSGLTDTQYF.

The V gene is TRBV29-1, the J gene TRBJ2-1, with 7 bases that match TRBD2. Trimming at V came to 7 bases and at J to 6 bases, leaving 9 bases not matched to a gene. CDR3 size: 13 residues. Germline-derived CDR1 and CDR2 are SQVTM and ANQGSEA. The DNA of the CDR3 is TGCAGCGGGTTTAGGAGGGAGGGCAATGAGCAGTTCTTC. This encodes CSGFRREGNEQFF.

V is TRBV19 and J is TRBJ1-1; D remains ambiguous. The V gene's germline CDR1 is LNHDA and CDR2 SQIVND (reference sequence). Trimming cost V 0 bases and J 2 bases, with 7 bases left between them. This CDR3 has 14 residues. CDR3 sequence: CASSIDTTNTEAFF. The CDR3 bases are TGTGCCAGTAGTATAGACACAACAAACACTGAAGCTTTCTTT. Drawing the rest from reference TRBV19 and TRBJ1-1, the complete variable domain is DGGITQSPKYLFRKEGQNVTLSCEQNLNHDAMYWYRQDPGQGLRLIYYSQIVNDFQKGDIAEGYSVSREKKESFPLTVTSAQKNPTAFYLCASSIDTTNTEAFFGQGTRLTVV.

V is TRBV5-1 and J is TRBJ2-1; 9 bases are shared with TRBD1. The CDR3 extends over 15 amino acids. The germline V gene has CDR1 SGHRS and CDR2 YFSETQ. The trim removed 4 bases at V and 8 bases at J, leaving 10 bases unmatched. The CDR3 DNA sequence: TGCGCCAGCAGCCTGGGGACAGGGAATCTCGATGAGCAGTTCTTC. As protein: CASSLGTGNLDEQFF.

This clone was recorded a few times. The gene calls are TRBV2 and TRBJ2-2; D unresolved. The V and J ends lost 4 bases and 6 bases respectively, with 9 bases between them. The germline gives CDR1 SNHLY, CDR2 FYNNEI. The CDR3 has 13 amino acids. For the CDR3, the DNA is TGTGCCAGCAGTGGGATAGACTCCGGGGAGCTGTTTTTT. Residues: CASSGIDSGELFF.

This chain connects TRBV28 to TRBJ2-7; TRBD1 aligns across 10 bases. The trim removed 5 bases at V and 1 base at J, leaving 11 bases unmatched. From germline, CDR1 is MDHEN and CDR2 SYDVKM. The CDR3 consists of 17 residues. The DNA for the CDR3 is TGTGCCAGCAGTACGAACCCGGGACAGGGGATTTCCTACGAGCAGTACTTC. It translates to CASSTNPGQGISYEQYF.

V gene TRBV2 combines with J gene TRBJ2-5; TRBD2 might be the D (5 bases). The CDR3 loop spans 13 amino acids. V shed 7 bases and J shed 5 bases, with 14 bases lying between them. Looked up from germline, CDR1 is SNHLY and CDR2 is FYNNEI. CDR3 amino acids: CASKKRTRETQYF. In nucleotides, the CDR3 is TGTGCCAGCAAGAAGCGGACTCGGGAGACCCAGTACTTC.

This chain joins TRBV6-5 and TRBJ2-2, with TRBD2 matching over 11 bases. After removal of 4 bases from V and 5 bases from J, the junction contained 3 bases not matched to a gene. There are 15 residues in the CDR3. Germline V lookup: CDR1 MNHEY, CDR2 SVGAGI. The CDR3: CASSSSGRRTGELFF. The CDR3 DNA follows: TGTGCCAGCAGTTCTAGCGGGAGGAGGACCGGGGAGCTGTTTTTT.

This clone was seen a few times. V is TRBV10-3 and J is TRBJ2-7; TRBD2 agrees at 9 bases. In germline, CDR1 is ENHRY, CDR2 SYGVKD. The CDR3 has 16 residues. Losses at the gene ends were 2 bases for V and 5 bases for J; bases not matched to a gene: 10. The CDR3 region has the DNA TGTGCCATCAGTGAGCCCGGAGCTAGCGGGACCAACGAGCAGTACTTC. This sequence encodes CAISEPGASGTNEQYF.

This clone has a single count. The chain combines TRBV28 with TRBJ1-5; D is possibly TRBD1 (5 bases). This CDR3 is built from 14 residues. The ends were cut back, 8 bases at V and 3 bases at J, with 14 bases in the middle. Germline V gives CDR1 MDHEN, CDR2 SYDVKM. In DNA, the CDR3 is TGTGCCAGCCGTTCCGGGGGGAACAATCAGCCCCAGCATTTT. This sequence encodes CASRSGGNNQPQHF.

The rearrangement uses TRBV9 and TRBJ2-7; possible D gene TRBD1, 5 bases. This CDR3 spans 14 amino acids. Trimming removed 4 bases at V and 2 bases at J, with 13 bases between. In germline, CDR1 is SGDLS, CDR2 YYNGEE. CDR3 nucleotide sequence: TGTGCCAGCAGCCCTACAGGTCAGGCCTACGAGCAGTACTTC. Its protein is CASSPTGQAYEQYF.